The rows below give T cell receptor beta chains drawn from one sample of a study of OX40 agonist ivuxolimab in advanced cancers. TCRdb's copy holds only in-frame clones and misses some; the assay was immunoSEQ multiplex PCR. The data show about 100,000 clones, 90% seen once. This sample comprised CD4+ or CD8+ T cells sorted from blood, obtained in a trial of the OX40 agonist ivuxolimab. The source is an adult with an advanced solid tumor such as melanoma, head and neck, liver or kidney cancer. The CDR3 runs from the conserved cysteine through the conserved F or W. Each record gives: D gene, clone size, V gene, J gene, CDR3 DNA, CDR3 protein. The D gene is left open where the match is weak. Rows may omit the clone size; those that give it use once, few, many or a size class.

D: TRBD2
size: -
V: TRBV5-1
J: TRBJ2-5
DNA: TGCGCCAGCAGCCAACGGACTAGCGGGGAGACCCAGTACTTC
CDR3: CASSQRTSGETQYF

D: -
size: -
V: TRBV6-6
J: TRBJ2-7
DNA: TGTGCCAGCAGTCAGGACAGATTCTCCTACGAGCAGTACTTC
CDR3: CASSQDRFSYEQYF

D: TRBD2
size: -
V: TRBV6-6
J: TRBJ2-2
DNA: TGTGCCAGCAGCCCCAGCGGGGGGCCCAACACCGGGGAGCTGTTTTTT
CDR3: CASSPSGGPNTGELFF

D: TRBD1
size: -
V: TRBV19
J: TRBJ1-2
DNA: TGTGCCAGTAGTCTCCGGGACAGGAACTATGGCTACACCTTC
CDR3: CASSLRDRNYGYTF

D: -
size: -
V: TRBV7-9
J: TRBJ1-4
DNA: TGTGCCAGCAGCTTAGGAGCAACTAATGAAAAACTGTTTTTT
CDR3: CASSLGATNEKLFF

D: -
size: -
V: TRBV5-4
J: TRBJ1-2
DNA: TGTGCCAGCAGCTCCCTCCGGGACCATGGCTACACCTTC
CDR3: CASSSLRDHGYTF

D: -
size: once
V: TRBV5-1
J: TRBJ2-5
DNA: TGCGCCAGCAGCTTGGTGCTTTTCCGGGGTCGGGAGACCCAGTACTTC
CDR3: CASSLVLFRGRETQYF

D: -
size: -
V: TRBV30
J: TRBJ1-5
DNA: TGTGCCTGGAGTGGGCAGCACAATCAGCCCCAGCATTTT
CDR3: CAWSGQHNQPQHF

D: TRBD1
size: -
V: TRBV5-1
J: TRBJ2-2
DNA: TGCGCCAGCAGCTGGGACAGGGGTTTTGCCGGGGAGCTGTTTTTT
CDR3: CASSWDRGFAGELFF

D: TRBD2
size: -
V: TRBV7-8
J: TRBJ2-1
DNA: TGTGCCAGCAGCCCTGGACTAGCTACCTACAATGAGCAGTTCTTC
CDR3: CASSPGLATYNEQFF

D: -
size: -
V: TRBV19
J: TRBJ1-1
DNA: TGTGCCAGTAGCGGACAGATGAACACTGAAGCTTTCTTT
CDR3: CASSGQMNTEAFF

D: TRBD2
size: -
V: TRBV10-3
J: TRBJ2-5
DNA: TGTGCCATCAGTCTTCCGGGGGGGGAGACCCAGTACTTC
CDR3: CAISLPGGETQYF

D: -
size: -
V: TRBV19
J: TRBJ2-3
DNA: TGTGCCAGTAGTCCAGGGAAGTGGACAGATACGCAGTATTTT
CDR3: CASSPGKWTDTQYF

D: -
size: -
V: TRBV18
J: TRBJ2-5
DNA: TGTGCCAGCTCACAGGGGGGTCGGTCAGAGACCCAGTACTTC
CDR3: CASSQGGRSETQYF